The T cell receptor beta chain described here comes from a study of response to subunit inactivated influenza vaccine. Trimming stripped 2 bases from V and 5 bases from J, with 8 bases between. The CDR3 totals 13 residues. CDR1 is KGHDR, CDR2 SFDVKD, per germline. TCRdb itself ran the RT-PCR reads through MiXCR, one entry per CDR3 protein. The repertoire consists of approximately 500,000 distinct CDR3 sequences, with 13% occurring once and the leading ten covering around 13%. In this sample, this clonotype turned up many times. The receptor's source is a man aged 50-60 years who received an inactivated influenza vaccine. The chain employs TRBV24-1 and TRBJ1-1, with D possibly being TRBD1 (6 bases). This specimen consisted of PBMCs from blood, obtained about 6 weeks after vaccination. Here the CDR3 reads CATSDSGETEAFF. DNA for the CDR3: TGTGCCACCAGTGATTCAGGGGAGACTGAAGCTTTCTTT.